This T cell receptor beta chain originates from a study of control samples from healthy donors and cancer patients. This CDR3 contains 16 residues. CDR1 and CDR2 (germline): MNHEY, SMNVEV (reference sequence). The V end lost 5 bases, the J end lost 2 bases, and 19 bases lay between the germline ends. This table comes from immunoSEQ multiplex PCR, and its TCRdb copy is limited to in-frame clones, with some not included. This repertoire shows more than 120,000 clones, about 91% found once; its top ten account for approximately 3.4%. Sequencing was done on a sample of blood. The V gene is TRBV27, the J gene TRBJ2-7; possible D gene TRBD2, 5 bases. The receptor comes from a man younger than 40 in good health. The CDR3 region has the DNA TGTGCCAGCAGTCCCCCCTGGGCGAGGGCGACCTACGAGCAGTACTTC. Protein sequence: CASSPPWARATYEQYF.